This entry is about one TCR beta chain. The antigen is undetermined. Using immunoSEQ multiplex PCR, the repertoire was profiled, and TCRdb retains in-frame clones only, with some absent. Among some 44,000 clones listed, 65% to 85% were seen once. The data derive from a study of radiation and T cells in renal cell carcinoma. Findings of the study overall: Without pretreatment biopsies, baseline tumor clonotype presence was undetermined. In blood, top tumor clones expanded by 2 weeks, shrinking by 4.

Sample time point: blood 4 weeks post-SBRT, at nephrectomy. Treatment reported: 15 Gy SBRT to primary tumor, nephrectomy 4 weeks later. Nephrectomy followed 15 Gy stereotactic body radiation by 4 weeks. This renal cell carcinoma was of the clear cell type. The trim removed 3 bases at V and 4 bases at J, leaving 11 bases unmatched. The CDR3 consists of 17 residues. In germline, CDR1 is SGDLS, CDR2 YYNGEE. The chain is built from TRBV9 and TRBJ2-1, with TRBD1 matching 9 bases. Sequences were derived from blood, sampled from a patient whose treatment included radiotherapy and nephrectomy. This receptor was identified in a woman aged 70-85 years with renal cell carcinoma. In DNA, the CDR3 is TGTGCCAGCAGCGCCGGCCCGAGGACAGGGGTTTACAATGAGCAGTTCTTC. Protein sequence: CASSAGPRTGVYNEQFF.